These 5 T cell receptor beta chains were sequenced from one sample in a study of long-term antiretroviral therapy in people with HIV. Sequencing used immunoSEQ v3.0 at survey level. Sequencing was performed with immunoSEQ multiplex PCR; in TCRdb, only in-frame clones are kept and a portion is missing. Of about 25,000 clones listed, roughly 78% are singletons. The sample here was unsorted PBMCs, taken 1.2 years after starting antiretroviral therapy. The receptors here all came from a woman aged 35 to 49 with HIV.

J is TRBJ2-7 and V is TRBV4-3; D call uncertain. Germline values: CDR1 LGHNA, CDR2 YSLEER. CDR3 length: 14 residues. Trimming pared 2 bases from V and 0 bases from J, leaving 8 bases between. The CDR3 DNA reads as TGCGCCAGCAGCCAAACGATTTACTCCTACGAGCAGTACTTC. It encodes CASSQTIYSYEQYF.

The chain employs TRBV5-4 and TRBJ2-1; 9 positions match TRBD2. With V trimmed by 1 base and J by 2 bases, 4 bases remained unmatched. The CDR3 runs 16 residues. The germline CDR1 and CDR2 sequences are SGHNT and YYREEE (reference sequence). The CDR3 DNA reads TGTGCCAGCAGCTTGAGGGCGGGAGGGCCCTACAATGAGCAGTTCTTC. Its protein is CASSLRAGGPYNEQFF.

This chain joins TRBV7-9 and TRBJ2-3; 11 bases map to TRBD2. CDR3 length equals 15 residues. V lost 5 bases to trimming and J lost 1 base; unmatched junction nucleotides: 2. Looked up from germline, CDR1 is SEHNR and CDR2 is FQNEAQ (reference sequence). CDR3 loop: CASSQGLAGTDTQYF. The CDR3 coding sequence is TGTGCCAGCAGCCAGGGACTAGCGGGCACAGATACGCAGTATTTT.

The V gene is TRBV2, the J gene TRBJ2-7; D is undetermined. This CDR3 contains 14 residues. Trimming took 6 bases from V and 1 from J, leaving 13 bases between them. Germline CDR1 and CDR2: SNHLY and FYNNEI. This chain's CDR3 is CASSNVPESYEQYF. Written as DNA, the CDR3 is TGTGCCAGCAGCAACGTACCGGAGTCCTACGAGCAGTACTTC.

The gene calls are TRBV19 and TRBJ2-2; D gene unclear. V was pared by 5 bases and J by 6 bases, with 7 bases between. The CDR3 has 12 residues. The germline V gene has CDR1 LNHDA and CDR2 SQIVND (reference sequence). DNA of the CDR3: TGTGCCAGTAGTGCCACCCCCGGGGAGCTGTTTTTT. Its translation is CASSATPGELFF.